These 15 T cell receptor beta chains were all obtained from the same sample, sequenced in a study of blood T cell repertoires in COVID-19. Generated by immunoSEQ multiplex PCR, the TCRdb table keeps only in-frame clones and is missing some. The sample holds under 200,000 clones; less than 90% are singletons and the top ten take 0.6% to 0.9%. The sequenced sample consisted of peripheral blood. The receptor source for this set is a woman in her 70s with acute or convalescent COVID-19.

This chain connects TRBV27 to TRBJ2-7, with D perhaps TRBD2 (5 bases). The germline V gene encodes CDR1 MNHEY and CDR2 SMNVEV (reference sequence). V lost 1 base and J 0 bases, leaving 7 bases between the germline ends. The CDR3 has 14 amino acids. CDR3: CASSLYGDSYEQYF. The CDR3 DNA is TGTGCCAGCAGTTTATACGGGGACTCCTACGAGCAGTACTTC.

The chain employs TRBV6-1 and TRBJ2-4; 8 positions agree with TRBD2. Germline CDR1 reads MNHNS; CDR2 reads SASEGT. V lost 3 bases, J lost 0 bases, and 4 bases stayed unmatched. The CDR3 sequence is 16 residues long. CDR3 sequence reads: CASSDGRAVAKNIQYF. CDR3 DNA: TGTGCCAGCAGTGACGGGAGGGCCGTAGCCAAAAACATTCAGTACTTC.

The chain recombines TRBV11-2 with TRBJ2-7, with D unresolved. Trimming pared 0 bases from V and 4 bases from J, leaving 19 bases between. From germline, CDR1 is SGHAT and CDR2 FQNNGV. The CDR3 extends over 17 amino acids. The DNA for the CDR3 is TGTGCCAGCAGCTTAGATTCCGCGGTAGTAGATTTGTACGAGCAGTACTTC. It yields the protein CASSLDSAVVDLYEQYF.

In DNA form, the CDR3 reads TGCGCCAGCAGCCAAGGCGGTTCTCGACAGGGGGTCAATGAGCAGTTCTTC. It yields the protein CASSQGGSRQGVNEQFF. The chain employs TRBV5-1 and TRBJ2-1; 9 bases are a match to TRBD1. V gave up 4 bases and J gave up 6 bases; unmatched junction bases: 14. Germline-derived CDR1 and CDR2 are SGHRS and YFSETQ. This CDR3 comprises 17 residues.

This chain joins TRBV5-1 and TRBJ2-1; either TRBD1 or TRBD2 may fit D (6 bases each). V was clipped by 4 bases and J by 9 bases, with 11 bases between them. The length of the CDR3 is 12 residues. Germline CDR1 is SGHRS and CDR2 is YFSETQ. The CDR3 DNA sequence: TGCGCCAGCAGCATGGAGGGGGTTGAGCAGTTCTTC. Encoded protein: CASSMEGVEQFF.

The chain joins TRBV5-4 to TRBJ2-3, with D unclear. The V end lost 6 bases, the J end lost 2 bases, and 10 bases lay between the germline ends. Germline assignment: CDR1 SGHNT and CDR2 YYREEE (reference sequence). CDR3 length: 13 amino acids. CDR3 protein: CASTPEPTDTQYF. The CDR3 DNA reads as TGTGCCAGCACTCCCGAGCCCACAGATACGCAGTATTTT.

This clone occurred once. This sequence joins TRBV6-5 and TRBJ2-1, with D maybe TRBD2 (5 bases). Trimming took off 2 bases at V and 8 bases at J, with 7 bases between the two ends. Per germline, CDR1 MNHEY and CDR2 SVGAGI. The CDR3 is 12 residues long. This chain's CDR3 is CASSYAGYEQFF. CDR3 sequence (DNA): TGTGCCAGCAGTTACGCGGGTTATGAGCAGTTCTTC.

The chain carries TRBV19 and TRBJ2-1; TRBD2 agrees at 11 bases. Germline V gene data show CDR1 as LNHDA and CDR2 as SQIVND (reference sequence). CDR3 size: 14 residues. The V and J ends lost 6 bases and 7 bases, in that order; junction bases with no gene match: 5. In nucleotides, the CDR3 is TGTGCCAGTAGCTTTAGCGGGGGGGCAAATGAGCAGTTCTTC. Its translation: CASSFSGGANEQFF.

J is TRBJ2-1 and V is TRBV28; D might be TRBD2 (5 bases). Germline V gives CDR1 MDHEN, CDR2 SYDVKM. V lost 5 bases to trimming and J lost 6 bases, with 17 bases between them. This CDR3 spans 15 amino acids. In DNA form, the CDR3 reads TGTGCCAGCAGTCGGGGTGGATCGACGGGCAATGAGCAGTTCTTC. This gives the protein CASSRGGSTGNEQFF.

The V and J genes are TRBV5-4 and TRBJ2-3; 7 positions match TRBD1. CDR1 is SGHNT and CDR2 is YYREEE in the germline V gene (reference sequence). V shed 4 bases and J 6 bases; nucleotides not matched to a gene: 8. The CDR3 has 14 amino acids. CDR3 amino acids: CASSRKTGPDTQYF. In DNA, the CDR3 is TGTGCCAGCAGCCGAAAGACAGGGCCCGATACGCAGTATTTT.

This sequence joins TRBV6-6 and TRBJ2-6, with D possibly being TRBD2 (5 bases). Trimming pared 2 bases from V and 0 bases from J, leaving 8 bases between. The CDR3 has 16 residues. CDR1 is MNHNY and CDR2 is SVGAGI in the germline V gene (reference sequence). The CDR3 spells CASSYPAGSGANVLTF. Here the CDR3 DNA reads TGTGCCAGCAGTTACCCTGCGGGCTCTGGGGCCAACGTCCTGACTTTC.

The gene calls are TRBV7-8 and TRBJ1-5, with 7 bases fitting TRBD1. CDR1 SGHVS and CDR2 FQNEAQ come from the germline V gene. V dropped 4 bases and J dropped 0; count of bases not matched to a gene: 3. The CDR3 has 15 amino acids. CDR3 coding DNA: TGTGCCAGCAGCTACGACAGGGCTAGCAATCAGCCCCAGCATTTT. It codes for CASSYDRASNQPQHF.

The chain combines TRBV5-1 with TRBJ1-6; tentative D call: TRBD1 (5 bases). From germline, CDR1 is SGHRS and CDR2 YFSETQ. Trimming cost V 4 bases and J 10 bases, with 21 bases left between them. The CDR3 consists of 16 residues. The CDR3 region is CASSPERGRMGSPLHF. CDR3 sequence (DNA): TGCGCCAGCAGCCCGGAAAGGGGCCGGATGGGGTCACCCCTCCACTTT.

The chain uses TRBV21-1 and TRBJ2-7; the D call in the table, TRBD1, was not verified against the DNA. TRBV21-1 is deemed a pseudogene. CDR3 size: 14 residues. The CDR3 spells CASSNRDSAYEQYF. CDR3 DNA: TGTGCCAGCAGCAACCGGGACAGCGCCTACGAGCAGTACTTC.

V gene TRBV15 combines with J gene TRBJ2-5; the D gene is possibly TRBD1 (5 bases). V was trimmed by 0 bases and J by 4 bases, leaving 15 bases between them. Germline V gene sequence: CDR1 LNHNV, CDR2 YYDKDF (reference sequence). CDR3 length: 16 amino acids. The CDR3: CATSRDKAGQGETQYF. The CDR3 coding sequence is TGTGCCACCAGCAGAGATAAAGCAGGGCAGGGAGAGACCCAGTACTTC.